The present TCR beta chain was sequenced within a study of cytomegalovirus exposure and HLA in healthy donors. In germline, CDR1 is LNHDA, CDR2 SQIVND (reference sequence). The V end lost 3 bases, the J end lost 2 bases, and 9 bases lay between the germline ends. The CDR3 covers 14 residues. Points from the study as a whole: Most subjects had HLA-A and HLA-B alleles reportedly predicted accurately by TCR beta sequences.

Vbeta (60) and Jbeta (13) primers were used in the PCR. Produced via immunoSEQ multiplex PCR; TCRdb's table is partial and in-frame only. The repertoire includes 130,000 or so clones, 75% to 90% of them detected once, and more than 1.5% sits in the top ten. Details on this clone: Its antigen is not known.

The clonotype originates from a man aged 35 to 55 in good health and CMV-seronegative. Sequenced sample: PBMCs. The chain recombines TRBV19 with TRBJ2-3, with D hard to call. The CDR3 is CASSMGHATDTQYF. As DNA, the CDR3 is TGTGCCAGTAGTATGGGCCACGCCACAGATACGCAGTATTTT.